These 32 T cell receptor beta chains share one sample of origin, sequenced in a study of a mutant IDH1 vaccine in newly diagnosed glioma. Sequencing was performed with immunoSEQ multiplex PCR; in TCRdb, only in-frame clones are kept and a portion is missing. The table lists about 88,000 clones, about four fifths of them singletons. Stated time point: baseline, week 1 (first vaccination visit). Documented treatment: pre-vaccination baseline after standard-of-care therapy. This material consisted of PBMCs, taken from a glioma patient treated with radiotherapy, temozolomide or both. These receptors all come from a man aged 35 to 55 with glioma. Some clones in this sample may be carry-over from other donors' samples.

The rearrangement joins TRBV2 to TRBJ1-5, with D perhaps TRBD1 (5 bases). The V end lost 4 bases, the J end lost 4 bases, and 14 bases lay between the germline ends. This CDR3 has 15 amino acids. CDR1 and CDR2 (germline): SNHLY, FYNNEI. This CDR3 is CASSADSGGNQPQHF. The DNA of the CDR3 is TGTGCCAGCAGTGCCGACTCGGGGGGAAATCAGCCCCAGCATTTT.

The rearrangement joins TRBV10-1 to TRBJ2-5; the D gene is possibly TRBD1 (6 bases). Germline loops: CDR1 WNHNN, CDR2 SYGVQD (reference sequence). The length of the CDR3 is 13 residues. V was shortened by 5 bases and J by 1 base, with 8 bases between the two germline ends. In DNA, the CDR3 is TGCGCCAGCAGTCAAGGGGGCCAAGAGACCCAGTACTTC. Its translation is CASSQGGQETQYF.

This clone was observed a few times. J is TRBJ1-2 and V is TRBV18; no clear D. Germline assignment: CDR1 KGHSH and CDR2 LQKENI. With 4 bases removed from V and 6 bases from J, the gap between germline ends came to 6 bases. This CDR3 has 11 residues. The CDR3 spells CASSLQHGYTF. The CDR3 DNA is TGTGCCAGCTCACTCCAACATGGCTACACCTTC.

The chain carries TRBV2 and TRBJ1-1; D perhaps matches TRBD1 (6 bases). Germline-derived CDR1 and CDR2 are SNHLY and FYNNEI. The V end lost 4 bases, the J end lost 7 bases, and 19 bases lay between the germline ends. This CDR3 is built from 15 residues. CDR3 region: CASSVGQGKRDEAFF. CDR3 nucleotide sequence: TGTGCCAGCAGTGTTGGGCAGGGGAAGAGGGATGAAGCTTTCTTT.

The chain carries TRBV5-1 and TRBJ1-1; D is ambiguous. The ends were cut back, 0 bases at V and 4 bases at J, with 7 bases in the middle. CDR1 is SGHRS, CDR2 YFSETQ, per germline. The CDR3 is made up of 13 amino acids. The CDR3 reads CASSLEGSTEAFF. The CDR3 nucleotides read TGCGCCAGCAGCTTGGAGGGTTCCACTGAAGCTTTCTTT.

The rearrangement links TRBV27 to TRBJ2-3; D gene ambiguous. The germline V gene has CDR1 MNHEY and CDR2 SMNVEV (reference sequence). Trimming shortened V by 4 bases and J by 4 bases, and 15 bases separated the two germline ends. This CDR3 region has 15 residues. CDR3 residues: CASSYGYSVADTQYF. CDR3 in DNA: TGTGCCAGCAGTTATGGGTATTCCGTCGCAGATACGCAGTATTTT.

This clone showed up just once. This sequence joins TRBV6-1 and TRBJ1-5, with D perhaps TRBD1 (5 bases). Germline V gene data show CDR1 as MNHNS and CDR2 as SASEGT. V lost 4 bases, J lost 3 bases, and 13 bases lay in between. This CDR3 is built from 15 residues. CDR3 region: CASSGLWGNNQPQHF. The CDR3 DNA sequence: TGTGCCAGCAGTGGCCTCTGGGGGAACAATCAGCCCCAGCATTTT.

Note on this clone: Other DNA sequences in the same sample also yield this CDR3. This chain uses TRBV5-1 with TRBJ2-3, with unresolved D. V was cut by 4 bases and J by 2 bases, with 5 bases left in between. Germline-derived CDR1 and CDR2 are SGHRS and YFSETQ. The CDR3 covers 12 residues. CDR3 in amino acids: CASSQNTDTQYF. CDR3 nucleotides: TGCGCCAGCAGCCAGAACACAGATACGCAGTATTTT.

The chain couples TRBV2 to TRBJ1-2; D gene uncertain. The CDR3 spans 12 residues. V dropped 10 bases and J dropped 4 bases, with 13 bases sitting between them. Germline assignment: CDR1 SNHLY and CDR2 FYNNEI. CDR3 loop: CAIWALLYGYTF. In DNA, the CDR3 is TGTGCCATCTGGGCCCTCCTCTATGGCTACACCTTC.

This chain connects TRBV19 to TRBJ1-5; a possible D gene is TRBD1 (5 bases). The V end lost 5 bases, the J end lost 1 base, and 12 bases lay between the germline ends. CDR1 LNHDA and CDR2 SQIVND come from the germline V gene (reference sequence). The CDR3 is 15 residues long. The CDR3 loop reads CASSEQAGSNQPQHF. The CDR3 region has the DNA TGTGCCAGTAGTGAACAGGCCGGGAGCAATCAGCCCCAGCATTTT.

The gene calls are TRBV14 and TRBJ1-1; D unclear. Trimming shortened V by 0 bases and J by 7 bases, and 12 bases separated the two germline ends. This CDR3 region has 14 residues. The V gene's germline CDR1 is SGHDN and CDR2 FVKESK. The CDR3 nucleotides read TGTGCCAGCAGCCAAGATGTCTCGGGAAATGAAGCTTTCTTT. Residues: CASSQDVSGNEAFF.

This chain uses TRBV18 with TRBJ2-7; 7 bases line up with TRBD1. The V gene end was trimmed by 3 bases and the J gene end by 3 bases; junction bases not matched to a gene: 5. Germline CDR1 is KGHSH and CDR2 is LQKENI. The CDR3 covers 14 residues. The CDR3 spells CASSPTQGNYEQYF. DNA for the CDR3: TGTGCCAGCTCACCTACACAGGGGAACTACGAGCAGTACTTC.

This clone has just one count. This sequence joins TRBV5-6 and TRBJ1-6, with D possibly TRBD1 on 6 matching bases. This CDR3 spans 17 amino acids. V lost 0 bases to trimming and J lost 3 bases, with 13 bases between them. Germline V gives CDR1 SGHDT, CDR2 YYEEEE. CDR3 nucleotide sequence: TGTGCCAGCAGCTTGGGGTGGGGGACACACTATAATTCACCCCTCCACTTT. It encodes CASSLGWGTHYNSPLHF.

This clone was detected once. This chain connects TRBV13 to TRBJ2-7; no definite D call. CDR1 is PRHDT, CDR2 FYEKMQ, per germline (reference sequence). The CDR3 has 15 amino acids. V was clipped by 0 bases and J by 4 bases, with 13 bases between them. For the CDR3, the DNA is TGTGCCAGCAGCTTAGGCCCCCTCATCGCTTACGAGCAGTACTTC. Its protein is CASSLGPLIAYEQYF. Supplemented by reference TRBV13 and TRBJ2-7, the full variable domain reads AAGVIQSPRHLIKEKRETATLKCYPIPRHDTVYWYQQGPGQDPQFLISFYEKMQSDKGSIPDRFSAQQFSDYHSELNMSSLELGDSALYFCASSLGPLIAYEQYFGPGTRLTVT.

This sequence joins TRBV6-1 and TRBJ2-3; 7 positions agree with TRBD2. The germline gives CDR1 MNHNS, CDR2 SASEGT. J was trimmed by 3 bases and V by 7 bases; bases with no gene match: 7. This CDR3 spans 14 amino acids. The DNA for the CDR3 is TGTGCCAGCAACAAGCGGGGAGGGACAGATACGCAGTATTTT. Its protein is CASNKRGGTDTQYF.

The V call is TRBV6-1, the J call TRBJ2-7, with D perhaps given as TRBD1 or TRBD2 (7 bases each). The CDR3 covers 15 residues. V lost 6 bases and J 1 base, leaving 16 bases between the germline ends. CDR1 is MNHNS, CDR2 SASEGT, per germline. The CDR3 loop reads CASRAGDRPSYEQYF. CDR3 nucleotide sequence: TGTGCCAGCAGGGCGGGGGACAGACCTTCCTACGAGCAGTACTTC.

CDR3 protein: CASSTGTVNNSPLHF. Here the CDR3 DNA reads TGTGCCAGTAGTACCGGGACAGTAAATAATTCACCCCTCCACTTT. The chain links TRBV19 to TRBJ1-6, with TRBD1 matching over 7 bases. The CDR3 contains 15 residues. CDR1 LNHDA and CDR2 SQIVND come from the germline V gene (reference sequence). The V gene end was trimmed by 4 bases and the J gene end by 5 bases; junction bases not matched to a gene: 5. The variable domain in full, with the rest retrieved from reference TRBV19 and TRBJ1-6, is DGGITQSPKYLFRKEGQNVTLSCEQNLNHDAMYWYRQDPGQGLRLIYYSQIVNDFQKGDIAEGYSVSREKKESFPLTVTSAQKNPTAFYLCASSTGTVNNSPLHFGNGTRLTVT.

The chain uses TRBV2 and TRBJ2-3, with 7 bases lining up with TRBD2. This CDR3 comprises 17 residues. Germline values: CDR1 SNHLY, CDR2 FYNNEI. V shed 1 base and J 4 bases; nucleotides not matched to a gene: 11. The CDR3 DNA is TGTGCCAGCAGTGAAGGGCTTGCGGGGGTCGGGGCAGATACGCAGTATTTT. Amino acid sequence: CASSEGLAGVGADTQYF.

The chain employs TRBV6-5 and TRBJ2-2, with 7 nucleotides matching TRBD1. Germline V lookup: CDR1 MNHEY, CDR2 SVGAGI. After removal of 5 bases from V and 7 bases from J, the junction contained 4 bases not matched to a gene. The CDR3 length is 13 residues. CDR3: CASSKQGNGELFF. The CDR3 DNA reads TGTGCCAGCAGTAAACAGGGGAACGGGGAGCTGTTTTTT.

In its sample, this clone was seen a few times. V is TRBV30 and J is TRBJ1-5; 9 bases align to TRBD1. The length of the CDR3 is 14 residues. V dropped 5 bases and J dropped 6; count of bases not matched to a gene: 8. The germline gives CDR1 GTSNPN, CDR2 SVGIG (reference sequence). CDR3 nucleotides: TGTGCCTGGGCATCCGGGACAGGGCGTCAGCCCCAGCATTTT. It codes for CAWASGTGRQPQHF.

The chain carries TRBV2 and TRBJ1-4, with no clear D. Trimming took off 7 bases at V and 10 bases at J, with 13 bases between the two ends. The germline V gene encodes CDR1 SNHLY and CDR2 FYNNEI. CDR3 length equals 12 residues. CDR3 nucleotides: TGTGCCAGCACCATATTGGACGGAAAACTGTTTTTT. It encodes CASTILDGKLFF.

The sample holds one count of this clone. The chain employs TRBV30 and TRBJ2-6; tentative D call: TRBD2 (5 bases). Germline V CDR1 and CDR2: GTSNPN, SVGIG (reference sequence). The CDR3 has 15 residues. V shed 2 bases and J shed 1 base, with 9 bases lying between them. The CDR3 loop reads CAWSPRGSGANVLTF. The DNA for the CDR3 is TGTGCCTGGAGTCCCCGAGGGTCTGGGGCCAACGTCCTGACTTTC.

The genes are TRBV15 and TRBJ1-5; perhaps TRBD1 as D (6 bases). In germline, CDR1 is LNHNV, CDR2 YYDKDF (reference sequence). The CDR3 sequence is 14 residues long. V lost 0 bases, J lost 7 bases, and 10 bases lay in between. CDR3 sequence: CATSRDTGTQPQHF. CDR3 DNA: TGTGCCACCAGCAGAGATACAGGGACACAGCCCCAGCATTTT.

The V call is TRBV11-2, the J call TRBJ1-1; TRBD1 matches 7 bases. Per the germline V gene, CDR1 is SGHAT and CDR2 is FQNNGV. This CDR3 comprises 15 residues. V trimming: 5 bases; J trimming: 1 base; junction bases outside the gene matches: 7. The CDR3 bases are TGTGCCAGCAGCGGACCCGGGACAGCGAACACTGAAGCTTTCTTT. Residues: CASSGPGTANTEAFF.

This chain joins TRBV6-1 and TRBJ2-7; 7 bases line up with TRBD1. CDR1 and CDR2 from the germline V gene are MNHNS and SASEGT. The CDR3 has 16 amino acids. The trim removed 5 bases at V and 6 bases at J, leaving 16 bases unmatched. In nucleotides, the CDR3 is TGTGCCAGCAGTAAAGATTCAAAGACAGGGACATCCGAGCAGTACTTC. Translating it yields CASSKDSKTGTSEQYF.

The chain is built from TRBV4-2 and TRBJ2-2; 11 nucleotides match TRBD2. Trimming at V came to 3 bases and at J to 7 bases, leaving 4 bases not matched to a gene. Germline V gene sequence: CDR1 LGHNA, CDR2 YNFKEQ. The CDR3 spans 15 residues. CDR3 region: CASSHSGGEGGELFF. The CDR3 nucleotides are TGTGCCAGCAGCCATAGCGGGGGGGAGGGCGGGGAGCTGTTTTTT.

The V and J genes are TRBV6-5 and TRBJ1-1; a possible D gene is TRBD1 (5 bases). Trimming stripped 2 bases from V and 4 bases from J, with 14 bases between. The length of the CDR3 is 15 residues. Germline V gives CDR1 MNHEY, CDR2 SVGAGI. The CDR3 sequence: CASSYRGSWATEAFF. CDR3 nucleotides: TGTGCCAGCAGTTACAGGGGCAGTTGGGCCACTGAAGCTTTCTTT.

The J gene is TRBJ1-5, the V gene TRBV6-5, with no clear D. V lost 3 bases and J lost 4, with 7 bases in between. CDR1 and CDR2 from the germline V gene are MNHEY and SVGAGI. This CDR3 comprises 13 residues. CDR3 DNA sequence: TGTGCCAGCAGTTATGACGGGAATCAGCCCCAGCATTTT. This codes for CASSYDGNQPQHF.

The V gene is TRBV7-8, the J gene TRBJ1-1, with D tentatively TRBD1 (6 bases). The CDR3 extends over 15 amino acids. V was trimmed by 4 bases and J by 3 bases, leaving 15 bases between them. Per germline, CDR1 SGHVS and CDR2 FQNEAQ. The CDR3 DNA is TGTGCCAGCAGCTGGACAGATTGGAGGGACACTGAAGCTTTCTTT. Encoded protein: CASSWTDWRDTEAFF.

This sequence joins TRBV6-1 and TRBJ2-5; 8 bases match TRBD2. This CDR3 has 14 amino acids. Germline values: CDR1 MNHNS, CDR2 SASEGT. V was clipped by 4 bases and J by 8 bases; unmatched bases: 9. The CDR3 nucleotides are TGTGCCAGCAGTGGAGCGGGGGCTGGGGAAACCCAGTACTTC. It translates to CASSGAGAGETQYF.

The chain recombines TRBV2 with TRBJ2-7, with no clear D. With 3 bases removed from V and 2 bases from J, the gap between germline ends came to 11 bases. CDR1 SNHLY and CDR2 FYNNEI come from the germline V gene. The CDR3 is 14 residues long. The CDR3 DNA follows: TGTGCCAGCAGTGATAACCGGCTCGCCTACGAGCAGTACTTC. It codes for CASSDNRLAYEQYF.

This clone was seen just once. The chain uses TRBV7-8 and TRBJ1-2; D gene unclear. Trimming stripped 1 base from V and 1 base from J, with 10 bases between. This CDR3 region has 15 residues. The V gene's germline CDR1 is SGHVS and CDR2 FQNEAQ. The CDR3 region has the DNA TGTGCCAGCAGCTTAGAGGGCGCGGGTAACTATGGCTACACCTTC. This encodes CASSLEGAGNYGYTF.